What follows is one TCR beta chain and its context. The specificity of this receptor is unknown. No quality values exist for individual bases; no much larger clone is one base distant. These data are taken from a study of radiation and T cells in renal cell carcinoma (dated by TCRdb to between 2020 and 2021). For context, the study as a whole: Samples came from a clinical trial, in which primary renal cell carcinomas received 15 Gy stereotactic body radiation therapy followed by nephrectomy 4 weeks later. Across all 55 or so samples, 4,016,671 unique CDR3 nucleotide sequences encoding some 2.6 million unique CDR3 amino acid sequences were identified. In total, about 51 samples underwent TCR beta sequencing: 25 or so tumors plus 27 peripheral blood samples. What the authors observed across the whole study: Top tumor clonotypes rose in blood from baseline to 2 weeks post-radiation, then contracted by 4 weeks, suggesting transient expansion of tumor-resident clones. No pretreatment tumor biopsies were available, so the baseline intratumoral presence of clonotypes could not be determined. The single-armed trial design could not address effects of radiation dose or scheduling on the TCR repertoire. Changes in the blood repertoire were not tracked past 4 weeks after treatment.

Reading the label with the study, this specimen's time point is: blood 2 weeks post-SBRT. What the treatment or condition label conveys for this sample: 15 Gy SBRT to primary tumor, nephrectomy 4 weeks later. To follow tumor-enriched clonotypes, peripheral blood was collected serially from radiation-treated patients at baseline and again at 2 weeks and 4 weeks after SBRT. Every patient's renal cell carcinoma showed clear cell pathology. Genomic DNA for TCR sequencing was prepared using the QIAamp DNA Blood Mini Kit (Qiagen). The analyses included only samples that passed all quality control checks. TCR beta libraries were generated from genomic DNA with the immunoSEQ kit, following the manufacturer's recommendations. Library preparation used a first multiplex PCR with proprietary primers, then a second PCR adding unique barcodes, with bead cleanups after each round. A kit-provided positive control reaction and a negative control reaction were included in every sample batch. The final libraries were assessed on an Agilent 4200 TapeStation D1000 ScreenTape, pooled by volume, and quantified by qPCR. Sequencing was performed on an Illumina NextSeq500 with a MidOutput 150-cycle cartridge, and 156 Read1 and 15 Index1 cycles were run with kit custom primers. The pooled library was loaded at approximately 0.92 pM with around 20% PhiX control spiked in. Turning to the authors' computational methods: Vendor-processed data were analyzed in R, and a clonotype was defined as all T cells sharing the same CDR3 nucleotide sequence. For clone abundance analyses, frequencies were normalized to the 10,000 most abundant clones in each sample. Public T cell clones, which averaged fewer than five per sample, were removed prior to analysis. An abundance difference of at least 32-fold between compartments was the criterion for calling clonotypes tumor-enriched or baseline blood-enriched. Clonotypes expanded or contracted between blood time points were identified with a beta-binomial differential abundance model. Tumor-blood repertoire similarity was measured with the Baroni-Urbani and Buser coefficient, and group comparisons used two-tailed Wilcoxon tests in R. In its TCRdb copy, this immuneACCESS table keeps in-frame sequences only and misses some clones. Where compared with another copy, unresolved V genes explain less than half of these, and the others have no known cause. The DNA gave D and trimming, while V, J and clone size come from that table. Present in this sample are 100,000 to 150,000 clones, roughly four fifths of which were seen just once. The biggest ten clones account for about 5.3% of the sample.

The sequence came from a man in his fifties with renal cell carcinoma. The source was blood, collected from a patient whose treatment included radiotherapy and nephrectomy.

The DNA reads TGTGCCAGCAGTCCTCGACAGGGTTTCAACACTGAAGCTTTCTTT. Its translation is CASSPRQGFNTEAFF. The receptor chain draws on TRBV27 and TRBJ1-1, and TRBD1 aligns with 7 junction nucleotides. From its cysteine to its phenylalanine, the CDR3 spans 15 amino acids. Here the CDR3 DNA is all that survives: 45 bases in frame from base 1. As encoded in the germline V gene (reference sequence), CDR1 is MNHEY while CDR2 is SMNVEV. Unmatched junction bases come to 8, with V trimmed by 5 bases and J by 2 bases.